Each of the 21 T cell receptor beta chains below was sequenced from the same sample in a study of PD-1 blockade in classical Hodgkin lymphoma. Time point: cycle 4 day 1 (C4D1), after five to seven weeks of nivolumab. Patients all relapsed after autologous stem cell transplantation, and there was variation in brentuximab vedotin exposure. Only in-frame clones appear in the TCRdb table, and some are missing; sequencing was by immunoSEQ multiplex PCR. The data show about 23,000 clones, with more than 75% seen just once and around 25% held by the top ten. Sequenced here: peripheral blood mononuclear cells (PBMCs), sampled before the fourth cycle of nivolumab. These receptors originate from a human donor with classical Hodgkin lymphoma.

The rearrangement joins TRBV7-2 to TRBJ2-2; 7 nucleotides match TRBD1. V was pared by 5 bases and J by 0 bases, with 3 bases of the junction left unmatched. Germline CDR1 SGHTA, CDR2 FQGNSA. The CDR3 has 15 amino acids. The CDR3 is CASSQDRTNTGELFF. In DNA form, the CDR3 reads TGTGCCAGCAGCCAGGACAGGACGAACACCGGGGAGCTGTTTTTT.

This rearrangement joins TRBV4-1 to TRBJ2-4, with TRBD1 matching over 12 bases. In germline, CDR1 is MGHRA, CDR2 YSYEKL. The V and J ends lost 0 bases and 0 bases, in that order; junction bases with no gene match: 6. The CDR3 spans 19 residues. Written as DNA, the CDR3 is TGCGCCAGCAGCCAAGATCTGGGACAGGGGGCAGGAGCCAAAAACATTCAGTACTTC. Translating gives CASSQDLGQGAGAKNIQYF.

The rearrangement links TRBV18 to TRBJ2-7; D not resolved. The CDR3 extends over 11 amino acids. Trimming removed 2 bases at V and 9 bases at J, with 8 bases between. Germline lookup yields CDR1 KGHSH and CDR2 LQKENI. The CDR3 protein is CASSPSSGQYF. DNA of the CDR3: TGTGCCAGCTCACCATCTTCTGGGCAGTACTTC. The full variable domain, in which reference TRBV18 and TRBJ2-7 provide the parts outside the CDR3, is NAGVMQNPRHLVRRRGQEARLRCSPMKGHSHVYWYRQLPEEGLKFMVYLQKENIIDESGMPKERFSAEFPKEGPSILRIQQVVRGDSAAYFCASSPSSGQYFGPGTRLTVT.

The rearrangement joins TRBV5-4 to TRBJ1-1; D remains unclear. The CDR3 spans 14 residues. V gave up 0 bases and J gave up 4 bases, with 10 bases separating them. CDR1 is SGHNT, CDR2 YYREEE, per germline (reference sequence). Here the CDR3 DNA reads TGTGCCAGCAGCTTGGACGGGGTCGGCACTGAAGCTTTCTTT. Translating it yields CASSLDGVGTEAFF.

The chain is built from TRBV5-4 and TRBJ2-7; 7 nucleotides agree with TRBD2. CDR1 is SGHNT, CDR2 YYREEE, per germline (reference sequence). The CDR3 is 15 amino acids. Trimming removed 1 base from V and 5 bases from J; junction bases left unmatched: 9. In DNA form, the CDR3 reads TGTGCCAGCAGCTTGAGCGGGGCCGGTCAAGACGAGCAGTACTTC. This translates into CASSLSGAGQDEQYF.

V is TRBV6-4 and J is TRBJ2-3; TRBD2 matches 11 bases. V lost 5 bases and J lost 9; bases outside the gene matches: 4. The CDR3 sequence is 13 residues long. Germline-derived CDR1 and CDR2 are MRHNA and SNTAGT. The DNA of the CDR3 is TGTGCCAGCAGTCTAGCGGGAGGAGGAACGCAGTATTTT. Protein product: CASSLAGGGTQYF.

This clone was observed once. V gene TRBV5-8 combines with J gene TRBJ1-1, with 7 bases aligning to TRBD1. Germline loops: CDR1 SGHTS, CDR2 YDEGEE. The CDR3 has 15 residues. V lost 4 bases and J lost 11; bases outside the gene matches: 17. CDR3 nucleotides: TGTGCCAGCAGCCCCACCGGGACAGTCGGTGAGGGTGCTTTCTTT. Encoded protein: CASSPTGTVGEGAFF.

V usage is TRBV18 and J usage is TRBJ1-1; 7 bases agree with TRBD1. The V gene end was trimmed by 3 bases and the J gene end by 6 bases; junction bases not matched to a gene: 7. The CDR3 has 14 residues. Germline V gene sequence: CDR1 KGHSH, CDR2 LQKENI. CDR3 region: CASSPSRGRSEAFF. CDR3 in DNA: TGTGCCAGCTCACCTTCCAGGGGGAGGTCTGAAGCTTTCTTT. The whole variable domain, remainder taken from reference TRBV18 and TRBJ1-1, is NAGVMQNPRHLVRRRGQEARLRCSPMKGHSHVYWYRQLPEEGLKFMVYLQKENIIDESGMPKERFSAEFPKEGPSILRIQQVVRGDSAAYFCASSPSRGRSEAFFGQGTRLTVV.

The rearrangement joins TRBV5-5 to TRBJ2-7; D not certain. There are 13 residues in the CDR3. CDR1 is SGHKS, CDR2 YYEKEE, per germline (reference sequence). Between the trimmed V and J ends, which lost 3 bases and 7 bases, there was a span of 14 bases. CDR3 DNA sequence: TGTGCCAGCAGCTCCCTTTCGATTCCAGAGCAGTACTTC. The encoded protein is CASSSLSIPEQYF.

The V and J genes are TRBV19 and TRBJ1-2; TRBD1 might be the D (5 bases). The germline V gene encodes CDR1 LNHDA and CDR2 SQIVND (reference sequence). The CDR3 is 15 amino acids. V was trimmed by 0 bases and J by 6 bases, leaving 14 bases between them. CDR3 bases: TGTGCCAGTAGTATAGATCGGGGCAGGACGCATGGCTACACCTTC. It is translated as CASSIDRGRTHGYTF.

The rearrangement joins TRBV28 to TRBJ2-1; 10 bases align to TRBD2. V lost 6 bases to trimming and J lost 4 bases; unmatched junction nucleotides: 18. The CDR3 consists of 19 residues. Looked up from germline, CDR1 is MDHEN and CDR2 is SYDVKM. CDR3 sequence: CASRDRVNSPSGGYNEQFF. The DNA for the CDR3 is TGTGCCAGCAGGGATAGGGTGAACTCCCCTAGCGGGGGATACAATGAGCAGTTCTTC.

The V gene is TRBV5-8, the J gene TRBJ1-2; D call uncertain. Germline V lookup: CDR1 SGHTS, CDR2 YDEGEE. V was clipped by 0 bases and J by 6 bases, with 9 bases between them. The CDR3 length is 13 residues. CDR3 in amino acids: CASSLVEFHGYTF. DNA for the CDR3: TGTGCCAGCAGCTTGGTCGAATTCCATGGCTACACCTTC.

J is TRBJ1-1 and V is TRBV11-2; TRBD1 matches at 8 bases. Germline CDR1 reads SGHAT; CDR2 reads FQNNGV. There are 15 residues in the CDR3. V shed 3 bases, J shed 3 bases, and the junction held 6 bases outside the gene matches. The CDR3 spells CASSFPTGVYTEAFF. CDR3 bases: TGTGCCAGCAGCTTCCCGACAGGGGTGTACACTGAAGCTTTCTTT.

The chain recombines TRBV15 with TRBJ2-3, with 9 positions matching TRBD1. Trimming cost V 3 bases and J 3 bases; bases outside gene matches: 7. Per the germline V gene, CDR1 is LNHNV and CDR2 is YYDKDF (reference sequence). CDR3 length equals 16 residues. Here the CDR3 reads CATSRDPGQGTDTQYF. CDR3 DNA: TGTGCCACCAGCAGGGACCCAGGACAGGGGACAGATACGCAGTATTTT.

The gene calls are TRBV9 and TRBJ2-7; 9 bases align to TRBD2. The CDR3 runs 15 residues. Germline V gene sequence: CDR1 SGDLS, CDR2 YYNGEE. V shed 0 bases and J 2 bases; nucleotides not matched to a gene: 3. The CDR3 loop is CASSVEAGGPYEQYF. CDR3 sequence (DNA): TGTGCCAGCAGCGTAGAGGCGGGAGGGCCCTACGAGCAGTACTTC. The complete variable domain, with remaining parts taken from reference TRBV9 and TRBJ2-7, reads DSGVTQTPKHLITATGQRVTLRCSPRSGDLSVYWYQQSLDQGLQFLIQYYNGEERAKGNILERFSAQQFPDLHSELNLSSLELGDSALYFCASSVEAGGPYEQYFGPGTRLTVT.

The chain employs TRBV18 and TRBJ2-3; D gene ambiguous. The germline CDR1 and CDR2 sequences are KGHSH and LQKENI. V was clipped by 4 bases and J by 1 base, with 15 bases between them. The CDR3 consists of 16 residues. Here the CDR3 DNA reads TGTGCCAGCTCACTTCGAGGCAGAGTGGGCACAGATACGCAGTATTTT. Translation gives CASSLRGRVGTDTQYF.

Comment on this clone: The same CDR3 also results from other DNA sequences found in this sample. The chain uses TRBV20-1 and TRBJ2-7; D unclear. The V gene lost 1 base and the J gene lost 6 bases, with 7 bases spanning the gap. This CDR3 contains 11 residues. Germline loops: CDR1 DFQATT, CDR2 SNEGSKA (reference sequence). The CDR3 loop reads CSARGGSEQYF. Written as DNA, the CDR3 is TGCAGTGCTAGAGGGGGATCCGAGCAGTACTTC.

The CDR3 loop reads CASSLDRTAYEQYF. In nucleotides, the CDR3 is TGTGCCAGCAGCTTGGATCGGACAGCCTACGAGCAGTACTTC. The chain joins TRBV5-4 to TRBJ2-7; D may be TRBD1 (6 bases). Deletions cut 0 bases from V and 2 bases from J, with 9 bases between. The CDR3 spans 14 residues. Germline lookup yields CDR1 SGHNT and CDR2 YYREEE (reference sequence). Full variable domain (rest looked up from reference TRBV5-4 and TRBJ2-7): ETGVTQSPTHLIKTRGQQVTLRCSSQSGHNTVSWYQQALGQGPQFIFQYYREEENGRGNFPPRFSGLQFPNYSSELNVNALELDDSALYLCASSLDRTAYEQYFGPGTRLTVT.

The chain carries TRBV6-5 and TRBJ1-1; no reliable D call. The CDR3 is 13 amino acids. Trimming removed 7 bases from V and 3 bases from J, with 12 bases in between. The germline gives CDR1 MNHEY, CDR2 SVGAGI. CDR3 loop: CASIRGTDTEAFF. Written as DNA, the CDR3 is TGTGCCAGCATTCGCGGTACGGACACTGAAGCTTTCTTT.

The rearrangement links TRBV27 to TRBJ2-3; D is possibly TRBD2 (6 bases). V lost 1 base, J lost 0 bases, and 11 bases lay in between. Germline values: CDR1 MNHEY, CDR2 SMNVEV (reference sequence). The CDR3 sequence is 16 residues long. CDR3 amino acids: CASSLFQRASTDTQYF. In DNA form, the CDR3 reads TGTGCCAGCAGTTTATTCCAGCGGGCTAGCACAGATACGCAGTATTTT.

V and J are TRBV19 and TRBJ1-6, with 10 bases that match TRBD1. The germline V gene encodes CDR1 LNHDA and CDR2 SQIVND (reference sequence). CDR3 length equals 15 residues. The V segment lost 5 bases and the J segment 5 bases; nucleotides outside the gene matches: 3. The CDR3: CASSAGQGNNSPLHF. As DNA, the CDR3 is TGTGCCAGTAGTGCGGGACAGGGGAATAATTCACCCCTCCACTTT.